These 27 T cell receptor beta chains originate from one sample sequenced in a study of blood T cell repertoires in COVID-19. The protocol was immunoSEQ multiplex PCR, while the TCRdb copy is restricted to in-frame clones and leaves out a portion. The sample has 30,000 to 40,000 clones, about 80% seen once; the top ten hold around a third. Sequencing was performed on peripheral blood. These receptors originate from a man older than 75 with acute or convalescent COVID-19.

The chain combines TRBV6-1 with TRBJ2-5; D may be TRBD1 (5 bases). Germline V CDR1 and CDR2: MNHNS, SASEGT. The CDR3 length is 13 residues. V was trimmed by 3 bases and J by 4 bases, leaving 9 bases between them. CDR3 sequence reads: CASSDRVAETQYF. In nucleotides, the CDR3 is TGTGCCAGCAGTGACAGGGTCGCAGAGACCCAGTACTTC.

CDR3 sequence: CASSSDEGRNQPQHF. Written as DNA, the CDR3 is TGTGCCAGCAGCTCCGACGAGGGTCGCAATCAGCCCCAGCATTTT. The V call is TRBV6-2 or TRBV6-3, the J call TRBJ1-5; D uncertain. The germline V and J ends were trimmed by 6 bases and 2 bases, with 14 bases remaining between them. Germline V gene data show CDR1 as MNHEY and CDR2 as SVGEGT. The CDR3 is 15 amino acids.

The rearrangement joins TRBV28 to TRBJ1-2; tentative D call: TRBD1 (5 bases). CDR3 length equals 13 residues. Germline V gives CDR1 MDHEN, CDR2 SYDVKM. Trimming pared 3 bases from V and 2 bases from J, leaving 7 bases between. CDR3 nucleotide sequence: TGTGCCAGCAGTTTCCGGGGGAACTATGGCTACACCTTC. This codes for CASSFRGNYGYTF.

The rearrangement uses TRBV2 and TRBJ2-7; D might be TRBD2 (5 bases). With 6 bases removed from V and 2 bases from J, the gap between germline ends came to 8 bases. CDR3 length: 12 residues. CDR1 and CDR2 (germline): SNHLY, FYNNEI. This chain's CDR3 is CASRGGPYEQYF. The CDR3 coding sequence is TGTGCCAGCAGAGGAGGACCCTACGAGCAGTACTTC.

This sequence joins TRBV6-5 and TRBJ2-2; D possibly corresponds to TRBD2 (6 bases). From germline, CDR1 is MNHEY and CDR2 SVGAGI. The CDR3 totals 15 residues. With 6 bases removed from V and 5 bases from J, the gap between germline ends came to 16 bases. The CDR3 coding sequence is TGTGCCAGCAGACTCGGGACTCAGACGACCGGGGAGCTGTTTTTT. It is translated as CASRLGTQTTGELFF.

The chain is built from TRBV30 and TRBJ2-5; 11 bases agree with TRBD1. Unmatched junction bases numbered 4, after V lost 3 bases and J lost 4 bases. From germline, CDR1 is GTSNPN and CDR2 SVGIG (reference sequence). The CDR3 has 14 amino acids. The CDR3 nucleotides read TGTGCCTGGAGGGACAGGGGGCGCGGAGAGACCCAGTACTTC. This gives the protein CAWRDRGRGETQYF.

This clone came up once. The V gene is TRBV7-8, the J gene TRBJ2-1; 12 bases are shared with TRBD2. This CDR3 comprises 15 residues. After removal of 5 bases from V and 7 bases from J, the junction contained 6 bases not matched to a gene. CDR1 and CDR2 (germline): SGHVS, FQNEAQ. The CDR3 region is CASSQTSGRWNEQFF. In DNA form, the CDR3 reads TGTGCCAGCAGCCAGACTAGCGGGAGATGGAATGAGCAGTTCTTC.

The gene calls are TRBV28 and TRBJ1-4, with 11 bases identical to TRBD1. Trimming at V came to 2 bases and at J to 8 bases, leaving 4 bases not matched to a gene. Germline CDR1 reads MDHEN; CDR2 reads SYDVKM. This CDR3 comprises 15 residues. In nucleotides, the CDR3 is TGTGCCAGCAGTTTAGGGACAGGGGGTCGGGAAAAACTGTTTTTT. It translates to CASSLGTGGREKLFF.

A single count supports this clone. CDR3 protein: CASSPTGLNQPQHF. CDR3 nucleotides: TGTGCCAGCAGCCCGACAGGGTTAAATCAGCCCCAGCATTTT. This rearrangement joins TRBV6-6 to TRBJ1-5; 7 positions match TRBD1. Trimming removed 6 bases from V and 4 bases from J; junction bases left unmatched: 6. This CDR3 is built from 14 residues. CDR1 is MNHNY and CDR2 is SVGAGI in the germline V gene (reference sequence).

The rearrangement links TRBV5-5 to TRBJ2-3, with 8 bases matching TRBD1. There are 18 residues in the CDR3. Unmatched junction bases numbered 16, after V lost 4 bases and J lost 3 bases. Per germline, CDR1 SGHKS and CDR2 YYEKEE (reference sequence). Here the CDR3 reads CASSPTDRALRVTDTQYF. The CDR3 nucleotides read TGTGCCAGCAGCCCTACGGACAGGGCCCTCAGAGTGACAGATACGCAGTATTTT.

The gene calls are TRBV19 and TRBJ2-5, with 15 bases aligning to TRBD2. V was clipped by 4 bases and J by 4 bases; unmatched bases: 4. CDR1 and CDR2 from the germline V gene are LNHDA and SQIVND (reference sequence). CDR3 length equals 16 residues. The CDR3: CASSTGLAGGGETQYF. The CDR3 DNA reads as TGTGCCAGTAGTACGGGACTAGCGGGAGGAGGAGAGACCCAGTACTTC.

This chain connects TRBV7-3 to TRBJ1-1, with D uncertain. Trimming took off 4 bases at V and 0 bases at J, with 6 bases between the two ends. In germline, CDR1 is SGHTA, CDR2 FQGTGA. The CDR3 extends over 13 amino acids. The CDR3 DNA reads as TGTGCCAGCAGCTCGACAATGAACACTGAAGCTTTCTTT. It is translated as CASSSTMNTEAFF. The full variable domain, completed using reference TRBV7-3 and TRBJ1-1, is GAGVSQTPSNKVTEKGKYVELRCDPISGHTALYWYRQSLGQGPEFLIYFQGTGAADDSGLPNDRFFAVRPEGSVSTLKIQRTERGDSAVYLCASSSTMNTEAFFGQGTRLTVV.

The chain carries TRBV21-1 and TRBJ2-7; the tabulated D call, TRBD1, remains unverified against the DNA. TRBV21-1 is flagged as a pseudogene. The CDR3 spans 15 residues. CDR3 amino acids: CASSIWDRDGYEQYF. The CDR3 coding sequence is TGTGCCAGCAGCATCTGGGACAGGGATGGCTACGAGCAGTACTTC.

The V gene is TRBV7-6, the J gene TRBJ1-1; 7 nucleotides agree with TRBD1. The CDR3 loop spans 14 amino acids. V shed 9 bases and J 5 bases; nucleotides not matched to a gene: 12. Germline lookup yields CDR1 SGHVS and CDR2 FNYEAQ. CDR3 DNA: TGTGCCAGTAGTTTTCCGACAGGGCAAACTGAAGCTTTCTTT. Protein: CASSFPTGQTEAFF.

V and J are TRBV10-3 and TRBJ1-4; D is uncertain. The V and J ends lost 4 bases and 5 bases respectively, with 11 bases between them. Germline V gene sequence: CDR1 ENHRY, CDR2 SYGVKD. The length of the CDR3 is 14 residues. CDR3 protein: CAISGAGNNEKLFF. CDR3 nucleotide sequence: TGTGCCATCAGTGGGGCAGGAAACAATGAAAAACTGTTTTTT.

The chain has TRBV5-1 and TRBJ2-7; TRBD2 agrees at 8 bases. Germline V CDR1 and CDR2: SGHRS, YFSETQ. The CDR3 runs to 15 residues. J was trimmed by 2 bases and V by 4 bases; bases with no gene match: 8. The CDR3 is CASSRLQRETYEQYF. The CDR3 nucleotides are TGCGCCAGCAGCAGGCTACAGCGGGAGACCTACGAGCAGTACTTC. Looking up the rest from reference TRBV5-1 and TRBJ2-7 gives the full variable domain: KAGVTQTPRYLIKTRGQQVTLSCSPISGHRSVSWYQQTPGQGLQFLFEYFSETQRNKGNFPGRFSGRQFSNSRSEMNVSTLELGDSALYLCASSRLQRETYEQYFGPGTRLTVT.

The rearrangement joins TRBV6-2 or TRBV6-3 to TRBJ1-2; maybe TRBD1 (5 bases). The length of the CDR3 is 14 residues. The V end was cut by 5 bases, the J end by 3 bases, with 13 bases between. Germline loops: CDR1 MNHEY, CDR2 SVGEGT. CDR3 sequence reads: CASSPAGGHYGYTF. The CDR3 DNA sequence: TGTGCCAGCAGTCCCGCCGGGGGTCACTATGGCTACACCTTC.

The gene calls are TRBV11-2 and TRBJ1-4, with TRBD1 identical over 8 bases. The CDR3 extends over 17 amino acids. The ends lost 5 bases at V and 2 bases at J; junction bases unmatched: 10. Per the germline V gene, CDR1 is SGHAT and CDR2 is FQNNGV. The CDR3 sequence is CASSPRTGGVTNEKLFF. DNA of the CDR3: TGTGCCAGCAGCCCCCGTACAGGGGGAGTGACTAATGAAAAACTGTTTTTT.

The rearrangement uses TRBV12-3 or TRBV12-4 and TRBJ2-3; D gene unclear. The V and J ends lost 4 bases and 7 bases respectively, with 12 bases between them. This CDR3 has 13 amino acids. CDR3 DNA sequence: TGTGCCAGCAGTTCCGACATGACCAATACGCAGTATTTT. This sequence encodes CASSSDMTNTQYF.

The CDR3 nucleotides are TGTGCCACCAGCAGAGATTATGAGGGCGGGGAGCTGTTTTTT. The encoded protein is CATSRDYEGGELFF. The chain has TRBV15 and TRBJ2-2, with D possibly being TRBD2 (5 bases). Trimming removed 0 bases from V and 7 bases from J, with 9 bases in between. The germline gives CDR1 LNHNV, CDR2 YYDKDF (reference sequence). This CDR3 region has 14 residues. The full variable domain, completed using reference TRBV15 and TRBJ2-2, is DAMVIQNPRYQVTQFGKPVTLSCSQTLNHNVMYWYQQKSSQAPKLLFHYYDKDFNNEADTPDNFQSRRPNTSFCFLDIRSPGLGDTAMYLCATSRDYEGGELFFGEGSRLTVL.

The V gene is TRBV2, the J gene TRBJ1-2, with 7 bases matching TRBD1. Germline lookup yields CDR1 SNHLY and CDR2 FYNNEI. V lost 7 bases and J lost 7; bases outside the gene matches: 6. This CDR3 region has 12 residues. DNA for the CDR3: TGTGCCAGCACCCTAGACAGGGCTGGCTACACCTTC. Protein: CASTLDRAGYTF.

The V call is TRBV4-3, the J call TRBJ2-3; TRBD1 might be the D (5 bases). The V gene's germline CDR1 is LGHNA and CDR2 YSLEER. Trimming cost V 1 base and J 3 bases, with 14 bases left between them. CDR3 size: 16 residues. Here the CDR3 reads CASSQGGQGRTDTQYF. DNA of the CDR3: TGCGCCAGCAGCCAAGGGGGCCAGGGAAGGACAGATACGCAGTATTTT.

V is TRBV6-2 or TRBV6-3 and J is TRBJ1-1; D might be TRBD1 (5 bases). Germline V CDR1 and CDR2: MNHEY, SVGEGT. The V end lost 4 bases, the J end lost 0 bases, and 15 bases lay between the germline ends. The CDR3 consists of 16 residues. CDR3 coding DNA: TGTGCCAGCAGTTCCTTGGGGGGGGTATTGAACACTGAAGCTTTCTTT. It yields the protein CASSSLGGVLNTEAFF.

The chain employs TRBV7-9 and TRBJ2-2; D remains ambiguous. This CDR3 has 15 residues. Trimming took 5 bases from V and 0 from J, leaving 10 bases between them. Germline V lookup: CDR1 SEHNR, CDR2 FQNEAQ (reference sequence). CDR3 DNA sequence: TGTGCCAGCAGCCCCCAATCCCCGAACACCGGGGAGCTGTTTTTT. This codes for CASSPQSPNTGELFF.

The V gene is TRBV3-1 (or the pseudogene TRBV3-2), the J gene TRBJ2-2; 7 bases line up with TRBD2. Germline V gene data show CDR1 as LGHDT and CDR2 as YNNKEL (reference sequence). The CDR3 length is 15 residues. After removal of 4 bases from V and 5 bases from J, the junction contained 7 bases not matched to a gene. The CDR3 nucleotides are TGTGCCAGCAGCCCAAGCGGGGTGGGTACCGGGGAGCTGTTTTTT. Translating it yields CASSPSGVGTGELFF.

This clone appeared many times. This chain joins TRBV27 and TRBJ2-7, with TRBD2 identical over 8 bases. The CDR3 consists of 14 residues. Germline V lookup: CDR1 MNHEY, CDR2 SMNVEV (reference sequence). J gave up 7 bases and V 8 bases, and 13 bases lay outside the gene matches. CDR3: CASAPGGAGGEQYF. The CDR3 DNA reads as TGTGCCAGCGCTCCGGGAGGGGCTGGCGGAGAGCAGTACTTC.

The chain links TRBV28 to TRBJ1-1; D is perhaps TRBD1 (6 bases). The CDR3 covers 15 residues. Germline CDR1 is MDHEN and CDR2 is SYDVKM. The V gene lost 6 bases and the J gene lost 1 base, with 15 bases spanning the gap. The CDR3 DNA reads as TGTGCCAGCAGATACCCTGGGACACCGAACACTGAAGCTTTCTTT. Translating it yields CASRYPGTPNTEAFF.